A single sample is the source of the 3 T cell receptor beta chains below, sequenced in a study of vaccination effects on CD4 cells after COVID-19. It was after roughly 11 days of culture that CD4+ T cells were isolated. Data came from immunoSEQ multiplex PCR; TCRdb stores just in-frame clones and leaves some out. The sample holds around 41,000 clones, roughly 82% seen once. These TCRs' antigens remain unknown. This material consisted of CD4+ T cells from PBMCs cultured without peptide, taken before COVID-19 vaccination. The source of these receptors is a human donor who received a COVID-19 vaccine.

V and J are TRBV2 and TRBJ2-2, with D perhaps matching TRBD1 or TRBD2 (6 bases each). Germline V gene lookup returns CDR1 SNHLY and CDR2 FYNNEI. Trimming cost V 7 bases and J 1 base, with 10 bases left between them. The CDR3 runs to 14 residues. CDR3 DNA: TGTGCCAGCATCGAGGGGGGGAACACCGGGGAGCTGTTTTTT. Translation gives CASIEGGNTGELFF.

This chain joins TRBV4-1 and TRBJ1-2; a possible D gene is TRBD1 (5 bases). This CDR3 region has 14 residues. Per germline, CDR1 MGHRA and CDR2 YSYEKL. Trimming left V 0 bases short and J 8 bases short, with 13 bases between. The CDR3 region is CASSQDWGVGGYTF. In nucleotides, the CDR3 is TGCGCCAGCAGCCAAGATTGGGGGGTGGGCGGCTACACCTTC.

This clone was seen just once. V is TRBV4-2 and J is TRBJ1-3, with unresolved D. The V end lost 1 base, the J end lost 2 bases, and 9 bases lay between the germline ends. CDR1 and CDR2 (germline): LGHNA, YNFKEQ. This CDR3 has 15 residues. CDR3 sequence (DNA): TGTGCCAGCAGCCAAGTTAAGTTCGCTGGAAACACCATATATTTT. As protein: CASSQVKFAGNTIYF.